The 5 T cell receptor beta chains below all came from one sample that was sequenced in a study of blood T cells in healthy people across ages. PCR was performed a second time for about 7 to 12 cycles using a sample-barcoded 5' primer and a J-beta primer mix. TCRdb independently ran MiXCR on the 5' RACE reads; one entry per CDR3 protein. The sample holds hundreds of thousands of distinct CDR3 sequences, 29% seen once. Sequenced sample: blood. Receptors originate from a woman of 80 years or more in good health.

The rearrangement joins TRBV11-1 to TRBJ2-1; 7 nucleotides line up with TRBD1. CDR1 is SGHAT and CDR2 is FQDESV in the germline V gene (reference sequence). V lost 5 bases and J lost 1; bases outside the gene matches: 11. CDR3 length: 17 amino acids. For the CDR3, the DNA is TGTGCCAGCAGCCTCAGGGGGACCCTGGGGTCCTACAATGAGCAGTTCTTC. It translates to CASSLRGTLGSYNEQFF.

For this clonotype: This could be a read error, since a much larger clone is one nucleotide away. The chain employs TRBV4-1 and TRBJ2-5, with 8 bases lining up with TRBD1. The J call may be incorrect, as the DNA end agrees better with TRBJ2-1. The CDR3 spans 17 residues. Germline V lookup: CDR1 MGHRA, CDR2 YSYEKL. This CDR3 reads CASSHLGRGRAQETQFF. The CDR3 DNA reads as TGCGCCAGCAGCCATCTGGGCAGGGGGCGCGCCCAAGAGACCCAGTTCTTC.

The chain carries TRBV25-1 and TRBJ1-1; possibly TRBD1 for D (6 bases). Germline V gene lookup returns CDR1 MGHDK and CDR2 SYGVNS. Trimming took off 6 bases at V and 1 base at J, with 9 bases between the two ends. The CDR3 has 13 amino acids. CDR3 sequence reads: CASRTQGNTEAFF. The CDR3 region has the DNA TGTGCCAGCAGAACACAGGGGAACACTGAAGCTTTCTTT.

In this sample, this clonotype turned up a few times. The chain employs TRBV5-1 and TRBJ2-3; the D is unclear. Germline CDR1 SGHRS, CDR2 YFSETQ. CDR3 length: 14 residues. The V end was cut by 9 bases, the J end by 0 bases, with 14 bases between. CDR3 protein: CATGVVASTDTQYF. The CDR3 region has the DNA TGCGCCACCGGTGTAGTGGCTAGCACAGATACGCAGTATTTT.

The chain has TRBV28 and TRBJ1-5, with a weak D call TRBD1 (5 bases). The V and J ends lost 7 bases and 5 bases respectively, with 15 bases between them. The CDR3 is 14 residues long. Germline V gene sequence: CDR1 MDHEN, CDR2 SYDVKM. The CDR3 loop is CASILSGGDQPQHF. CDR3 nucleotide sequence: TGTGCCAGCATCCTATCCGGGGGGGATCAGCCCCAGCATTTT. Based on the CDR3 plus reference TRBV28 and TRBJ1-5, the full variable domain is DVKVTQSSRYLVKRTGEKVFLECVQDMDHENMFWYRQDPGLGLRLIYFSYDVKMKEKGDIPEGYSVSREKKERFSLILESASTNQTSMYLCASILSGGDQPQHFGDGTRLSIL.